The 26 T cell receptor beta chains below all came from one sample that was sequenced in a study of shared clonotypes between healthy human individuals. Some clones are missing from TCRdb's copy, which holds only in-frame ones; the method was immunoSEQ multiplex PCR. The sample carries approximately 470,000 clones, roughly 80% recorded once. The source material was PBMCs. These receptors came from a woman aged 40 to 50 in good health. Some clones in this sample may be carry-over from other donors' samples.

The J gene is TRBJ2-1, the V gene TRBV29-1; maybe TRBD2 (5 bases). The CDR3 covers 13 residues. Germline lookup yields CDR1 SQVTM and CDR2 ANQGSEA. Trimming stripped 3 bases from V and 6 bases from J, with 12 bases between. The DNA of the CDR3 is TGCAGCGTTGAGCGATCGGGAACCAATGAGCAGTTCTTC. Translation: CSVERSGTNEQFF.

The rearrangement links TRBV6-4 to TRBJ1-1; D is unclear. Germline V gives CDR1 MRHNA, CDR2 SNTAGT. The CDR3 is made up of 13 amino acids. Trimming left V 4 bases short and J 5 bases short, with 11 bases between. The CDR3, as DNA: TGTGCCAGCAGTGCGGACCTGGGGACTGAAGCTTTCTTT. This sequence encodes CASSADLGTEAFF.

This clone was detected a few times. The rearrangement joins TRBV27 to TRBJ2-1; 10 bases map to TRBD2. Germline V gene sequence: CDR1 MNHEY, CDR2 SMNVEV (reference sequence). V was clipped by 6 bases and J by 1 base; unmatched bases: 3. The CDR3 loop spans 15 amino acids. The CDR3 loop is CASSRAGGSYNEQFF. CDR3 coding DNA: TGTGCCAGCAGCCGAGCGGGAGGGTCCTACAATGAGCAGTTCTTC.

V is TRBV11-2 and J is TRBJ1-2, with 7 bases identical to TRBD1. The CDR3 sequence is 15 residues long. Germline loops: CDR1 SGHAT, CDR2 FQNNGV. The J segment lost 4 bases and the V segment lost 5 bases, leaving 10 bases of the junction unmatched. The CDR3 coding sequence is TGTGCCAGCAGCGAACGGACAGGCCAGGCCTATGGCTACACCTTC. Translation gives CASSERTGQAYGYTF.

The chain uses TRBV2 and TRBJ2-3; TRBD2 agrees at 10 bases. The J segment lost 4 bases and the V segment lost 0 bases, leaving 7 bases of the junction unmatched. The germline gives CDR1 SNHLY, CDR2 FYNNEI. The CDR3 length is 17 residues. The chain's CDR3 is CASSEAPSGSFSDTQYF. The CDR3 coding sequence is TGTGCCAGCAGTGAAGCGCCTAGCGGGAGTTTTTCAGATACGCAGTATTTT.

A single count supports this clone. The V call is TRBV7-2, the J call TRBJ2-1, with TRBD2 matching 10 bases. Germline V gives CDR1 SGHTA, CDR2 FQGNSA. The CDR3 covers 15 residues. V dropped 3 bases and J dropped 7; count of bases not matched to a gene: 6. Here the CDR3 DNA reads TGTGCCAGCAGCTTCACTAGCGGGAATCGGAATGAGCAGTTCTTC. Amino acid sequence: CASSFTSGNRNEQFF. The full variable domain, with the rest looked up from reference TRBV7-2 and TRBJ2-1, is GAGVSQSPSNKVTEKGKDVELRCDPISGHTALYWYRQSLGQGLEFLIYFQGNSAPDKSGLPSDRFSAERTGGSVSTLTIQRTQQEDSAVYLCASSFTSGNRNEQFFGPGTRLTVL.

V gene TRBV6-1 combines with J gene TRBJ2-7; 7 bases map to TRBD1. This CDR3 spans 14 amino acids. Germline loops: CDR1 MNHNS, CDR2 SASEGT. V was clipped by 6 bases and J by 3 bases; unmatched bases: 8. The CDR3 DNA reads as TGTGCCAGCAGAGTTTGGGACAGAAACTACGAGCAGTACTTC. Protein: CASRVWDRNYEQYF.

In its sample, this clone was seen a few times. This chain uses TRBV27 with TRBJ1-5; 8 bases match TRBD1. The CDR3 length is 12 residues. The V segment lost 5 bases and the J segment 9 bases; nucleotides outside the gene matches: 3. Germline V CDR1 and CDR2: MNHEY, SMNVEV (reference sequence). In DNA, the CDR3 is TGTGCCAGCAGTCCCACAGGGGGGCCCCAGCATTTT. Translated: CASSPTGGPQHF.

The chain combines TRBV5-1 with TRBJ2-7; the D is unclear. From germline, CDR1 is SGHRS and CDR2 YFSETQ. This CDR3 has 13 amino acids. V was cut by 3 bases and J by 3 bases, with 10 bases left in between. The CDR3 DNA reads TGCGCCAGCAGCTCACCCGACCTCTACGAGCAGTACTTC. Protein: CASSSPDLYEQYF. Based on the CDR3 plus reference TRBV5-1 and TRBJ2-7, the full variable domain is KAGVTQTPRYLIKTRGQQVTLSCSPISGHRSVSWYQQTPGQGLQFLFEYFSETQRNKGNFPGRFSGRQFSNSRSEMNVSTLELGDSALYLCASSSPDLYEQYFGPGTRLTVT.

J is TRBJ2-1 and V is TRBV11-3; 7 bases are a match to TRBD2. V gave up 5 bases and J gave up 5 bases; unmatched junction bases: 6. CDR3 length equals 14 residues. Germline V gene sequence: CDR1 SGHNT, CDR2 YENEEA. CDR3 in amino acids: CASSVGTTNNEQFF. CDR3 nucleotide sequence: TGTGCCAGCAGCGTCGGGACTACTAACAATGAGCAGTTCTTC.

V and J are TRBV6-5 and TRBJ1-2, with D perhaps matching TRBD1 (6 bases). The ends were cut back, 2 bases at V and 4 bases at J, with 17 bases in the middle. The V gene's germline CDR1 is MNHEY and CDR2 SVGAGI. The CDR3 totals 16 residues. CDR3 nucleotide sequence: TGTGCCAGCAGTTACCGGGACGCCCGAGGGGGCTATGGCTACACCTTC. Translated: CASSYRDARGGYGYTF.

With respect to this clone: Other nucleotide sequences in the sample specify the same CDR3. This chain links TRBV11-1 with TRBJ2-3; D gene uncertain. The CDR3 has 13 amino acids. Trimming stripped 1 base from V and 2 bases from J, with 4 bases between. The germline V gene encodes CDR1 SGHAT and CDR2 FQDESV (reference sequence). CDR3 nucleotide sequence: TGTGCCAGCAGCTTAGGTAACACAGATACGCAGTATTTT. It codes for CASSLGNTDTQYF.

The chain joins TRBV6-1 to TRBJ2-1, with D unclear. The CDR3 is 13 residues long. CDR1 MNHNS and CDR2 SASEGT come from the germline V gene. V lost 6 bases, J lost 6 bases, and 12 bases lay in between. The CDR3 coding sequence is TGTGCCAGCAGGCTAGACGGAATCAATGAGCAGTTCTTC. As protein: CASRLDGINEQFF.

The chain has TRBV6-5 and TRBJ2-2; D remains unclear. V gave up 3 bases and J gave up 0 bases, with 8 bases separating them. The V gene's germline CDR1 is MNHEY and CDR2 SVGAGI. The CDR3 runs 15 residues. CDR3 sequence: CASSYQPANTGELFF. The CDR3 nucleotides are TGTGCCAGCAGTTATCAGCCCGCGAACACCGGGGAGCTGTTTTTT.

The V gene is TRBV27, the J gene TRBJ2-2; D not certain. The CDR3 totals 13 residues. V was cut by 3 bases and J by 6 bases, with 8 bases left in between. From germline, CDR1 is MNHEY and CDR2 SMNVEV (reference sequence). The CDR3 is CASSFQSSGELFF. The CDR3 bases are TGTGCCAGCAGTTTCCAGAGCTCCGGGGAGCTGTTTTTT.

On this clone: Other DNA sequences in the same sample also yield this CDR3. The chain recombines TRBV9 with TRBJ2-1; 8 nucleotides match TRBD2. Germline V gene sequence: CDR1 SGDLS, CDR2 YYNGEE. Trimming cost V 0 bases and J 7 bases; bases outside gene matches: 6. CDR3 length: 15 amino acids. Written as DNA, the CDR3 is TGTGCCAGCAGCGTAGAAGGGACTAGAGGGAATGAGCAGTTCTTC. It yields the protein CASSVEGTRGNEQFF. Full variable domain (outside the CDR3, taken from reference TRBV9 and TRBJ2-1): DSGVTQTPKHLITATGQRVTLRCSPRSGDLSVYWYQQSLDQGLQFLIQYYNGEERAKGNILERFSAQQFPDLHSELNLSSLELGDSALYFCASSVEGTRGNEQFFGPGTRLTVL.

The count of this clone is one. The V call is TRBV11-2, the J call TRBJ2-7, with D hard to call. The CDR3 covers 15 residues. Germline loops: CDR1 SGHAT, CDR2 FQNNGV. The ends were cut back, 0 bases at V and 0 bases at J, with 9 bases in the middle. This CDR3 reads CASSLESGSSYEQYF. DNA for the CDR3: TGTGCCAGCAGCTTAGAAAGTGGAAGCTCCTACGAGCAGTACTTC.

The genes are TRBV7-8 and TRBJ1-1; D ambiguous. This CDR3 has 14 residues. V lost 1 base to trimming and J lost 1 base, with 7 bases between them. In germline, CDR1 is SGHVS, CDR2 FQNEAQ. The chain's CDR3 is CASSLGSPNTEAFF. Written as DNA, the CDR3 is TGTGCCAGCAGCTTAGGGTCCCCGAACACTGAAGCTTTCTTT.

This clone was recorded once. At the DNA level, this CDR3 is encoded by other sequences in the same sample as well. This rearrangement joins TRBV6-1 to TRBJ1-1; TRBD1 matches 8 bases. This CDR3 comprises 17 residues. V trimming: 3 bases; J trimming: 11 bases; junction bases outside the gene matches: 20. Germline CDR1 and CDR2: MNHNS and SASEGT. The CDR3 DNA is TGTGCCAGCAGTGATATAGGGGGTACGGACAGGGCTTCTGGGGCTTTCTTT. Amino acid sequence: CASSDIGGTDRASGAFF.

The V and J genes are TRBV5-4 and TRBJ2-7, with D perhaps being TRBD1 or TRBD2 (5 bases each). Germline lookup yields CDR1 SGHNT and CDR2 YYREEE (reference sequence). The ends were cut back, 0 bases at V and 3 bases at J, with 16 bases in the middle. CDR3 length equals 16 residues. This CDR3 reads CASSLGGAAPFYEQYF. In nucleotides, the CDR3 is TGTGCCAGCAGCTTGGGAGGGGCGGCGCCCTTCTACGAGCAGTACTTC.

The rearrangement uses TRBV9 and TRBJ2-7; D unresolved. Trimming took 0 bases from V and 2 from J, leaving 6 bases between them. Germline V lookup: CDR1 SGDLS, CDR2 YYNGEE. The CDR3 runs to 13 residues. The CDR3 loop reads CASSVGLTYEQYF. CDR3 in DNA: TGTGCCAGCAGCGTAGGGTTAACCTACGAGCAGTACTTC.

The gene calls are TRBV10-2 and TRBJ2-1, with 9 bases identical to TRBD2. J was trimmed by 7 bases and V by 4 bases; bases with no gene match: 8. The CDR3 covers 15 residues. Germline V lookup: CDR1 WSHSY, CDR2 SAAADI. The CDR3 DNA is TGCGCCAGCAGTGGCCTAGCGGGAAATTGGAATGAGCAGTTCTTC. Translated: CASSGLAGNWNEQFF.

The J gene is TRBJ1-1, the V gene TRBV5-1; D remains unclear. Germline CDR1 is SGHRS and CDR2 is YFSETQ. V lost 0 bases and J lost 0, with 12 bases in between. This CDR3 region has 16 residues. CDR3 DNA: TGCGCCAGCAGCTTGGAAGGGAGGAGAATGAACACTGAAGCTTTCTTT. Residues: CASSLEGRRMNTEAFF.

CDR3 protein: CASGSSGQGYEQYF. DNA for the CDR3: TGTGCCAGTGGGTCTTCGGGACAGGGCTACGAGCAGTACTTC. The chain carries TRBV19 and TRBJ2-7; 9 bases fit TRBD1. The CDR3 is 14 residues long. The V and J ends lost 8 bases and 3 bases, in that order; junction bases with no gene match: 8. Germline CDR1 is LNHDA and CDR2 is SQIVND (reference sequence). Variable domain in full (rest from reference TRBV19 and TRBJ2-7): DGGITQSPKYLFRKEGQNVTLSCEQNLNHDAMYWYRQDPGQGLRLIYYSQIVNDFQKGDIAEGYSVSREKKESFPLTVTSAQKNPTAFYLCASGSSGQGYEQYFGPGTRLTVT.

The V and J genes are TRBV6-5 and TRBJ1-1; TRBD1 is a possible D gene (6 bases). This CDR3 is 14 amino acids long. V was cut by 5 bases and J by 3 bases, with 13 bases left in between. CDR1 and CDR2 from the germline V gene are MNHEY and SVGAGI. The CDR3 is CASSRRQAYTEAFF. CDR3 coding DNA: TGTGCCAGCAGTAGGAGACAGGCATACACTGAAGCTTTCTTT.

The V gene is TRBV6-4, the J gene TRBJ1-2, with TRBD1 matching over 7 bases. V lost 4 bases, J lost 7 bases, and 9 bases stayed unmatched. The length of the CDR3 is 14 residues. Looked up from germline, CDR1 is MRHNA and CDR2 is SNTAGT. This CDR3 reads CASSASGTDFGYTF. Here the CDR3 DNA reads TGTGCCAGCAGTGCCTCGGGGACAGATTTTGGCTACACCTTC.